This T cell receptor beta chain was sequenced during a study of blood T cell repertoires in COVID-19. Study context: The samples span acute and convalescent COVID-19 from the United States, Italy and Spain. PBMCs, B-cell-depleted T cells, or T cells were the source of the cDNA or gDNA that made up the material.

As processed by the authors: Amplifying reference gene primers gave estimates of nucleated cell counts. The assay was immunoSEQ multiplex PCR, and TCRdb's table has in-frame clones only and misses some. V and J calls and clone size are copied from that table; D and trimming were computed from the DNA. The repertoire has roughly 150,000 clones, more than 70% of them found once; the top ten carry roughly 19%. Sequencing input: peripheral blood. The TCR sequence derives from a woman in her 70s who had recovered from COVID-19.

As DNA, the CDR3 is TGTGCCAGCTCACCCCGGACAGGGGGTTGGACTGAAGCTTTCTTT. Encoded protein: CASSPRTGGWTEAFF. The rearrangement links TRBV18 to TRBJ1-1; 10 nucleotides agree with TRBD1. The CDR3 is 15 amino acids. Germline CDR1 is KGHSH and CDR2 is LQKENI. Trimming took 3 bases from V and 5 from J; bases not matched to a gene: 6.